Presented here are 2 T cell receptor beta chains from one specimen sequenced in a study of PD-1 blockade in classical Hodgkin lymphoma. Each patient experienced a relapse that followed autologous stem cell transplantation, and brentuximab vedotin exposure varied. Measured with immunoSEQ multiplex PCR; TCRdb has only the in-frame clones, and not every one. This table has approximately 13,000 clones, more than 75% appearing once. Sequences were derived from peripheral blood mononuclear cells (PBMCs), sampled at baseline. The source of these receptors is a human donor with classical Hodgkin lymphoma.

The genes are TRBV6-1 and TRBJ1-2; weak D call: TRBD1 (6 bases). Germline assignment: CDR1 MNHNS and CDR2 SASEGT. V was pared by 4 bases and J by 4 bases, with 16 bases between. The CDR3 runs to 15 residues. DNA of the CDR3: TGTGCCAGCAGTGTGGAGTTCAGGGGCGCCTATGGCTACACCTTC. Its protein product is CASSVEFRGAYGYTF.

V is TRBV28 and J is TRBJ2-5; tentative D call: TRBD2 (6 bases). The J call is uncertain, as TRBJ2-7 better fits the DNA end. The germline gives CDR1 MDHEN, CDR2 SYDVKM. The length of the CDR3 is 18 residues. DNA for the CDR3: TGTGCCAGCAGTCACTGGAGGGGTTCCGACATCAGCTCCTACGAGCAGTACTTC. Encoded protein: CASSHWRGSDISSYEQYF.